Included here is one T cell receptor beta chain sequence, with context. Its antigen is unknown. This entry is derived from a study of T cell repertoires in cytomegalovirus infection. As for the study in general: Newly reported HLA-C-restricted and thoroughly characterized HLA-B-restricted CMV epitopes were employed. CMV infection together with matching HLA type was indicated by public TCR beta signatures. Findings and caveats of the study: HLA-C-restricted CMV-specific TCR beta clonotypes were dominant in the ex vivo response. Adding up the frequency of public TCR beta families identified people who carried CMV plus the relevant HLA.

Each CDR3 protein gets one entry after TCRdb re-called the reads with MiXCR. The sample has hundreds of thousands of distinct CDR3 sequences, about 33% seen once. CDR3 length equals 17 residues. CDR1 is MNHNS, CDR2 SASEGT, per germline. V was trimmed by 10 bases and J by 0 bases, leaving 22 bases between them. Material: cultured PBMCs, obtained from culture after CMV antigen stimulation. The chain carries TRBV6-1 and TRBJ1-5, with TRBD1 as a possible D gene (6 bases). The clonotype originates from a human donor in good health (CMV status not recorded). Some clones in this sample may be carry-over from other donors' samples. This CDR3 reads CATARGSSSYSNQPQHF. In DNA form, the CDR3 reads TGTGCCACGGCCAGGGGATCATCCTCGTATAGCAATCAGCCCCAGCATTTT.